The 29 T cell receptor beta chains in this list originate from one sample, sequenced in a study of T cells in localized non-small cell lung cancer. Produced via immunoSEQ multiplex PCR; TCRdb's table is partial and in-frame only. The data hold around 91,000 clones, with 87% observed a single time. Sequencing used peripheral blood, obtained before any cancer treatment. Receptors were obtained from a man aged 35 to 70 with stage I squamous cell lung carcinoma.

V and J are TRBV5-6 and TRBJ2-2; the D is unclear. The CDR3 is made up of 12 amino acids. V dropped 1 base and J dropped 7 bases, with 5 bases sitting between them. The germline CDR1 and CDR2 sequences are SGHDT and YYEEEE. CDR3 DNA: TGTGCCAGCAGCTTGTTCGGCGGGGAGCTGTTTTTT. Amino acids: CASSLFGGELFF.

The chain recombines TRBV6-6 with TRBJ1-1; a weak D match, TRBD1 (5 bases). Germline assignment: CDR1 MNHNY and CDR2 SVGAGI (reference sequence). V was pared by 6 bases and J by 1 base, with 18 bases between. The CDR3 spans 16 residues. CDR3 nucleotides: TGTGCCAGCAGGACTCCTACGGGACGGGAGAACACTGAAGCTTTCTTT. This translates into CASRTPTGRENTEAFF.

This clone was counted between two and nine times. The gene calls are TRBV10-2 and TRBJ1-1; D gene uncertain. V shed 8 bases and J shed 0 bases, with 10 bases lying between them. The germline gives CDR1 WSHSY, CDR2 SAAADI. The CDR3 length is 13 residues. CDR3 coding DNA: TGCGCCAGCTATAAGATGTTGAACACTGAAGCTTTCTTT. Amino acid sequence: CASYKMLNTEAFF.

The CDR3 nucleotides are TGTGCCTGGAGTGTCGGCCGTTCACCCCTCCACTTT. Its translation is CAWSVGRSPLHF. This chain joins TRBV30 and TRBJ1-6; D unresolved. The V end was cut by 0 bases, the J end by 9 bases, with 6 bases between. This CDR3 has 12 amino acids. Germline CDR1 reads GTSNPN; CDR2 reads SVGIG (reference sequence).

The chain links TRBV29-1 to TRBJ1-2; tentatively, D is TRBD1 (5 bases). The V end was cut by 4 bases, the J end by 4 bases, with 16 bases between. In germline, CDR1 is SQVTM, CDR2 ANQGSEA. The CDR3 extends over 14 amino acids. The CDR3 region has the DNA TGCAGCGTTGGACGATCCGGGACGGCCTATGGCTACACCTTC. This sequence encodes CSVGRSGTAYGYTF.

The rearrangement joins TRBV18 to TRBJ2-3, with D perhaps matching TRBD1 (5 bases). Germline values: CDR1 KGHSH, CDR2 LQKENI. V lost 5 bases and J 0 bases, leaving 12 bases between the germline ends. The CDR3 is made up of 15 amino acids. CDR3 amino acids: CASSSQGASTDTQYF. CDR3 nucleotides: TGTGCCAGCTCATCCCAAGGGGCCAGCACAGATACGCAGTATTTT.

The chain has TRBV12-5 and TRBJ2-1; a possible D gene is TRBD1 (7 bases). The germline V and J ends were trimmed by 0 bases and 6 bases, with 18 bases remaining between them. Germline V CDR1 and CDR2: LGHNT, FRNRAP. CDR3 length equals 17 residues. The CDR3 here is CASGLVRRRGEGNEQFF. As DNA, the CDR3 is TGTGCTAGTGGTTTGGTAAGGCGCAGGGGGGAAGGCAATGAGCAGTTCTTC.

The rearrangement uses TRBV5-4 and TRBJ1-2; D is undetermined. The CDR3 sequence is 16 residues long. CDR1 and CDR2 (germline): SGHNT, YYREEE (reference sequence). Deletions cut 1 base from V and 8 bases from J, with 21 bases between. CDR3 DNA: TGTGCCAGCAGCTTGAACTACCCCTACAGCCGAGGAGGCTACACCTTC. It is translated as CASSLNYPYSRGGYTF. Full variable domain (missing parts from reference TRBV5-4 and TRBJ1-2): ETGVTQSPTHLIKTRGQQVTLRCSSQSGHNTVSWYQQALGQGPQFIFQYYREEENGRGNFPPRFSGLQFPNYSSELNVNALELDDSALYLCASSLNYPYSRGGYTFGSGTRLTVV.

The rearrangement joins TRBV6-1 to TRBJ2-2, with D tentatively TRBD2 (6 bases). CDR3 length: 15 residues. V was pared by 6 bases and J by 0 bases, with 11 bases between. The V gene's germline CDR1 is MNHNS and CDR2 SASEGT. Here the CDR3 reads CASRRGTPNTGELFF. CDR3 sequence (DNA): TGTGCCAGCAGGCGCGGGACCCCGAACACCGGGGAGCTGTTTTTT.

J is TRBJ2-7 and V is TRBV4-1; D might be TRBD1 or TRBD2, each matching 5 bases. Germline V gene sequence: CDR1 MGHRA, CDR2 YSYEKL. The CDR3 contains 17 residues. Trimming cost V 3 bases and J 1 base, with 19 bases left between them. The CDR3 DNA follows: TGCGCCAGCAGCCAGAGGGACGGGCAGGGACCGTCCTACGAGCAGTACTTC. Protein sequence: CASSQRDGQGPSYEQYF.

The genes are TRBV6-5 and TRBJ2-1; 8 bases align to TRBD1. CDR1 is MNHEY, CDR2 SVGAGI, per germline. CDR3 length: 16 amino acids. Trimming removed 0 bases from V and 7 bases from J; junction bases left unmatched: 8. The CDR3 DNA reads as TGTGCCAGCAGTTACTCGACAGGGGAAAGGCAGAATGAGCAGTTCTTC. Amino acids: CASSYSTGERQNEQFF.

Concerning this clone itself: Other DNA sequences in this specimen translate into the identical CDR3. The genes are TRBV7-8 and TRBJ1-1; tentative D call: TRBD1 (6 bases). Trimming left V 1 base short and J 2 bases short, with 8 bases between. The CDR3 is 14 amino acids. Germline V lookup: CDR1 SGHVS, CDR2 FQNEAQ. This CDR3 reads CASSLGRGNTEAFF. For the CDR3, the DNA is TGTGCCAGCAGCTTAGGCAGGGGAAACACTGAAGCTTTCTTT. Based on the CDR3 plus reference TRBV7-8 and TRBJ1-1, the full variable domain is GAGVSQSPRYKVAKRGQDVALRCDPISGHVSLFWYQQALGQGPEFLTYFQNEAQLDKSGLPSDRFFAERPEGSVSTLKIQRTQQEDSAVYLCASSLGRGNTEAFFGQGTRLTVV.

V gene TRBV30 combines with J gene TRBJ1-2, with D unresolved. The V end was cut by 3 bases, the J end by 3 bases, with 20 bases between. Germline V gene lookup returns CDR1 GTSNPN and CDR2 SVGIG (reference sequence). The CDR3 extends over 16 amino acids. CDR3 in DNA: TGTGCCTGGAGAAACTACAGACCGCCAGGAGACTATGGCTACACCTTC. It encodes CAWRNYRPPGDYGYTF.

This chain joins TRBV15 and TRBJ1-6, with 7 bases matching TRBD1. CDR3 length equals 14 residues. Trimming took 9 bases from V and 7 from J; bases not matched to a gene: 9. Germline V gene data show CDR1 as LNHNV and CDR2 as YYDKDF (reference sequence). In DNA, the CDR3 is TGTGCCACTACAAAGCGGGACAGAAATTCACCCCTCCACTTT. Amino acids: CATTKRDRNSPLHF.

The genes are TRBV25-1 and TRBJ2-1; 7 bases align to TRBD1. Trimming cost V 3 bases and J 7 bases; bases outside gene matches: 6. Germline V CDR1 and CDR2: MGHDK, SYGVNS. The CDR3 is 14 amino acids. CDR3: CASSDPGGNNEQFF. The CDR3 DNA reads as TGTGCCAGCAGTGACCCAGGGGGAAATAATGAGCAGTTCTTC.

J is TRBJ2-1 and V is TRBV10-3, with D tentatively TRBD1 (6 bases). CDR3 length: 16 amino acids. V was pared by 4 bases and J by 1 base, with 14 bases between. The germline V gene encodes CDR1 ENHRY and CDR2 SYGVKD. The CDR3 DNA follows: TGTGCCATCAGTGCCCTGACAGGCGCTTCCTACAATGAGCAGTTCTTC. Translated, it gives CAISALTGASYNEQFF.

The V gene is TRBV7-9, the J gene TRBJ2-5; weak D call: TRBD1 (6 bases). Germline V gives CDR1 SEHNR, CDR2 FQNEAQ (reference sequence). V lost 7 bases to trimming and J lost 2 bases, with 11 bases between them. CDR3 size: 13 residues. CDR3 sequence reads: CASNGQNQETQYF. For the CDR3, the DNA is TGTGCCAGCAACGGACAGAATCAAGAGACCCAGTACTTC. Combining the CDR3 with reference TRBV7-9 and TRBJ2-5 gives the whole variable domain DTGVSQNPRHKITKRGQNVTFRCDPISEHNRLYWYRQTLGQGPEFLTYFQNEAQLEKSRLLSDRFSAERPKGSFSTLEIQRTEQGDSAMYLCASNGQNQETQYFGPGTRLLVL.

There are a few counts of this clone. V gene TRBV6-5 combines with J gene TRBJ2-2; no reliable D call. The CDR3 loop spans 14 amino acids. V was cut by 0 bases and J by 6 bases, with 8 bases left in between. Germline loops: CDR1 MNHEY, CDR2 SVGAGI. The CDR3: CASSYSRGSGELFF. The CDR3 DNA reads TGTGCCAGCAGTTACTCCCGAGGATCCGGGGAGCTGTTTTTT.

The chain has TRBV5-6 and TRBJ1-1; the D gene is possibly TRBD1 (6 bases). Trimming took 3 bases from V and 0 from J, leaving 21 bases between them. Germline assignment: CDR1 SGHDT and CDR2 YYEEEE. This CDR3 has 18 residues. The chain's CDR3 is CASSWGLTGAVVNTEAFF. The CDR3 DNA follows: TGTGCCAGCAGCTGGGGATTGACGGGGGCGGTGGTGAACACTGAAGCTTTCTTT.

The CDR3 reads CASSLGPETQYF. CDR3 bases: TGTGCCAGCAGCTTAGGGCCCGAGACCCAGTACTTC. The rearrangement uses TRBV7-2 and TRBJ2-5; D not certain. The CDR3 runs to 12 residues. With 1 base removed from V and 5 bases from J, the gap between germline ends came to 5 bases. The germline V gene has CDR1 SGHTA and CDR2 FQGNSA.

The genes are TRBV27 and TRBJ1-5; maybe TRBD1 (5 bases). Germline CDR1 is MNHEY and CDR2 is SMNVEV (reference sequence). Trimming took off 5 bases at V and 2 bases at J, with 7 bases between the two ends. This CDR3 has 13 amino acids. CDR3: CASSKGGNQPQHF. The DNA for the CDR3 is TGTGCCAGCAGTAAAGGGGGCAATCAGCCCCAGCATTTT.

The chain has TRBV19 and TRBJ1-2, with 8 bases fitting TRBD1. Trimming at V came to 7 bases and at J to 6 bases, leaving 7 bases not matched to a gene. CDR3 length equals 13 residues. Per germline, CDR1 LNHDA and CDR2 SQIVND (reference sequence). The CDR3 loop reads CASISDRDNGYTF. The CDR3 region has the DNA TGTGCCAGTATCTCGGACAGGGATAATGGCTACACCTTC.

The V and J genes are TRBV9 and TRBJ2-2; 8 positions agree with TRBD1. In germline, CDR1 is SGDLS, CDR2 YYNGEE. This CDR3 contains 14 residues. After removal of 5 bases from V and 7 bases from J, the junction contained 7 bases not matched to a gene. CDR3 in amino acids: CASRLDRAGGELFF. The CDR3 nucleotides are TGTGCCAGCAGACTGGACAGGGCCGGCGGGGAGCTGTTTTTT.

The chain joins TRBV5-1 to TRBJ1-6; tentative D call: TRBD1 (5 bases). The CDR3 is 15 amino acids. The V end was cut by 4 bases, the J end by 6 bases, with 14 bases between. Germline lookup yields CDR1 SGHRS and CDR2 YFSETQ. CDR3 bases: TGCGCCAGCAGCCAAGCGGGACTCTCTAATTCACCCCTCCACTTT. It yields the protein CASSQAGLSNSPLHF.

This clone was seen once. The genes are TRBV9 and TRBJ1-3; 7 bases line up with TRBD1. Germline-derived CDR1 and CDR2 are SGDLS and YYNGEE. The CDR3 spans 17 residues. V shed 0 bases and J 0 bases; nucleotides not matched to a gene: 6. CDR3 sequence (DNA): TGTGCCAGCAGCGTAGGGGAAGGGGGCCTCTCTGGAAACACCATATATTTT. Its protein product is CASSVGEGGLSGNTIYF.

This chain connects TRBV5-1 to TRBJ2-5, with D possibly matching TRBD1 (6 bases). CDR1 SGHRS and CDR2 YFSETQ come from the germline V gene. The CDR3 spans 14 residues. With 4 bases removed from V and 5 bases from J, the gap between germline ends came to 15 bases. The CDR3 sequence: CASSGQAQGETQYF. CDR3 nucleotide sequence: TGCGCCAGCAGCGGGCAGGCCCAGGGGGAGACCCAGTACTTC.

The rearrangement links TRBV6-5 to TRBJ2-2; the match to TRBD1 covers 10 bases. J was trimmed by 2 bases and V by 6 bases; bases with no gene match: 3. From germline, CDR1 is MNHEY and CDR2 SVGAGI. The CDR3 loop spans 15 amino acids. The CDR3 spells CASRDRGRNTGELFF. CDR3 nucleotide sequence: TGTGCCAGCAGAGACAGGGGGCGCAACACCGGGGAGCTGTTTTTT.

The CDR3 bases are TGTGCCAGCTCGCCCTTCGACAGAGATTCACCCCTCCACTTT. Its protein product is CASSPFDRDSPLHF. The chain carries TRBV18 and TRBJ1-6; the D gene is possibly TRBD1 (5 bases). The germline V gene has CDR1 KGHSH and CDR2 LQKENI. The length of the CDR3 is 14 residues. V was trimmed by 6 bases and J by 8 bases, leaving 14 bases between them.

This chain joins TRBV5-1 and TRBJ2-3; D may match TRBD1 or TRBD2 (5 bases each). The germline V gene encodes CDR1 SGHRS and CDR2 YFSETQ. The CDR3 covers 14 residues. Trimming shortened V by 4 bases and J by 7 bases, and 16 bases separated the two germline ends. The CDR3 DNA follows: TGCGCCAGCAGCGAATTCGGGGCCCTGAATACGCAGTATTTT. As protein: CASSEFGALNTQYF.